These 29 T cell receptor beta chains share one sample of origin, sequenced in a study of blood T cell repertoires in COVID-19. Sequencing was performed with immunoSEQ multiplex PCR; in TCRdb, only in-frame clones are kept and a portion is missing. The top ten clones hold around 7.6% of a sample with 180,000 or so clones, 80% to 90% of them seen once. The sample was peripheral blood. These receptors were collected from a man between 40 and 49 years old who had recovered from COVID-19.

The CDR3 region is CASSIQGATNEKLFF. The CDR3 DNA reads TGTGCCAGTAGTATCCAGGGCGCAACTAATGAAAAACTGTTTTTT. This chain uses TRBV19 with TRBJ1-4; tentative D call: TRBD1 (5 bases). Trimming removed 3 bases from V and 0 bases from J, with 8 bases in between. Germline V gene sequence: CDR1 LNHDA, CDR2 SQIVND (reference sequence). The CDR3 contains 15 residues.

The genes are TRBV19 and TRBJ2-1; D might be TRBD1 (6 bases). The length of the CDR3 is 14 residues. Germline CDR1 is LNHDA and CDR2 is SQIVND (reference sequence). V was cut by 7 bases and J by 4 bases, with 14 bases left in between. The CDR3 loop is CASTIGTTYNEQFF. The CDR3 DNA reads as TGTGCCAGTACGATCGGGACAACTTACAATGAGCAGTTCTTC.

For the CDR3, the DNA is TGTGCCAGCAGCTTGGCCTCAGGAACTTATGGCTACACCTTC. Its protein product is CASSLASGTYGYTF. The chain has TRBV5-6 and TRBJ1-2; no clear D gene. The CDR3 is 14 residues long. Germline CDR1 SGHDT, CDR2 YYEEEE. V shed 0 bases and J shed 5 bases, with 11 bases lying between them.

The J gene is TRBJ2-1, the V gene TRBV6-5, with 7 positions matching TRBD2. CDR1 and CDR2 (germline): MNHEY, SVGAGI. This CDR3 is 12 amino acids long. The V gene end was trimmed by 6 bases and the J gene end by 8 bases; junction bases not matched to a gene: 4. The DNA for the CDR3 is TGTGCCAGCAGCGCTGGGGGGGATGAGCAGTTCTTC. Amino acid sequence: CASSAGGDEQFF.

The chain carries TRBV21-1 and TRBJ1-1; TRBD1 was called by the table and not checked on the DNA. TRBV21-1 is labeled a pseudogene. CDR3 length: 17 amino acids. The CDR3 is CASSKRRTGPENTEAFF. The DNA of the CDR3 is TGTGCCAGCAGCAAAAGGAGGACAGGACCGGAGAACACTGAAGCTTTCTTT.

The V gene is TRBV3-1 (or the pseudogene TRBV3-2), the J gene TRBJ2-1, with a possible D match to TRBD2 (6 bases). The germline CDR1 and CDR2 sequences are LGHDT and YNNKEL (reference sequence). This CDR3 spans 12 amino acids. V lost 4 bases and J 8 bases, leaving 9 bases between the germline ends. DNA for the CDR3: TGTGCCAGCAGCCTCATAGCGGATGAGCAGTTCTTC. Encoded protein: CASSLIADEQFF.

The gene calls are TRBV2 and TRBJ1-2; 7 bases match TRBD1. This CDR3 is built from 14 residues. The germline V gene encodes CDR1 SNHLY and CDR2 FYNNEI. J gave up 3 bases and V 4 bases, and 5 bases lay outside the gene matches. For the CDR3, the DNA is TGTGCCAGCAGTGGGGAACAGGGGTACTATGGCTACACCTTC. This translates into CASSGEQGYYGYTF.

This chain links TRBV27 with TRBJ1-1; 8 bases align to TRBD1. Germline V gives CDR1 MNHEY, CDR2 SMNVEV (reference sequence). The CDR3 sequence is 12 residues long. Trimming removed 9 bases from V and 7 bases from J; junction bases left unmatched: 7. CDR3 coding DNA: TGTGCCAGATGGACAGGGTCATTTGAAGCTTTCTTT. Its translation is CARWTGSFEAFF.

V is TRBV27 and J is TRBJ1-5; 7 nucleotides align to TRBD1. The CDR3 extends over 14 amino acids. The germline CDR1 and CDR2 sequences are MNHEY and SMNVEV (reference sequence). Trimming cost V 1 base and J 8 bases; bases outside gene matches: 5. CDR3 sequence (DNA): TGTGCCAGCAGTTTATTCACAGGGACAGAGCCCCAGCATTTT. It codes for CASSLFTGTEPQHF.

V gene TRBV7-2 combines with J gene TRBJ1-4; unclear D gene. The germline V gene has CDR1 SGHTA and CDR2 FQGNSA. V lost 5 bases to trimming and J lost 3 bases, with 13 bases between them. The CDR3 consists of 15 residues. The CDR3 DNA reads TGTGCCAGCAGCCTGAGGACCGGGGCTAATGAAAAACTGTTTTTT. It translates to CASSLRTGANEKLFF.

The chain joins TRBV5-4 to TRBJ2-2; 8 bases fit TRBD2. Germline loops: CDR1 SGHNT, CDR2 YYREEE (reference sequence). J lost 1 base, V lost 4 bases, and 9 bases had no gene match. The CDR3 sequence is 17 residues long. CDR3 sequence (DNA): TGTGCCAGCAGCCCGCGGACGGGAGGGGGGAACACCGGGGAGCTGTTTTTT. Amino acid sequence: CASSPRTGGGNTGELFF.

This chain links TRBV28 with TRBJ2-7; 11 positions match TRBD2. Germline lookup yields CDR1 MDHEN and CDR2 SYDVKM. V shed 6 bases, J shed 7 bases, and the junction held 11 bases outside the gene matches. This CDR3 spans 15 amino acids. CDR3: CASSSNVAGGWEQYF. Here the CDR3 DNA reads TGTGCCAGCAGCTCTAACGTAGCGGGAGGGTGGGAGCAGTACTTC.

This clone was detected only once. This chain joins TRBV19 and TRBJ1-2; possibly TRBD1 for D (5 bases). Germline CDR1 LNHDA, CDR2 SQIVND (reference sequence). V lost 3 bases and J 2 bases, leaving 7 bases between the germline ends. The length of the CDR3 is 13 residues. The CDR3 spells CASSISGNYGYTF. DNA of the CDR3: TGTGCCAGTAGTATTTCAGGGAACTATGGCTACACCTTC.

A remark on this clone: Other DNA sequences from this sample encode an identical CDR3 as well. The chain joins TRBV27 to TRBJ1-1, with TRBD1 identical over 10 bases. V was pared by 4 bases and J by 2 bases, with 4 bases of the junction left unmatched. Germline lookup yields CDR1 MNHEY and CDR2 SMNVEV (reference sequence). This CDR3 has 15 amino acids. In DNA form, the CDR3 reads TGTGCCAGCAGTTCGGGACAGGGGCTTAACACTGAAGCTTTCTTT. Its translation: CASSSGQGLNTEAFF.

This chain uses TRBV4-1 with TRBJ1-1; D might be TRBD1 (6 bases). The CDR3 is 13 amino acids. V lost 2 bases, J lost 5 bases, and 9 bases lay in between. Germline CDR1 MGHRA, CDR2 YSYEKL. CDR3 protein: CASSQSRGTEAFF. In nucleotides, the CDR3 is TGCGCCAGCAGCCAATCCAGGGGTACTGAAGCTTTCTTT.

This sequence joins TRBV28 and TRBJ1-2; possible D gene TRBD1, 6 bases. V dropped 6 bases and J dropped 4 bases, with 18 bases sitting between them. The CDR3 spans 15 residues. Per the germline V gene, CDR1 is MDHEN and CDR2 is SYDVKM. CDR3 nucleotides: TGTGCCAGCAGCGGGGGGGGCAGGGCTCCCTATGGCTACACCTTC. This sequence encodes CASSGGGRAPYGYTF.

The CDR3 sequence is CATRGTAVLYTF. The CDR3 DNA reads TGTGCCACCAGGGGGACAGCGGTACTCTACACCTTC. The chain couples TRBV12-3 or TRBV12-4 to TRBJ1-2, with 7 bases identical to TRBD1. J gave up 10 bases and V 10 bases, and 12 bases lay outside the gene matches. This CDR3 spans 12 amino acids.

This clone showed up just once. For the CDR3, the DNA is TGTGCCAGCAGTTTATCTAGGGGATTGAACACCGGGGAGCTGTTTTTT. Residues: CASSLSRGLNTGELFF. The V call is TRBV27, the J call TRBJ2-2; possible D gene TRBD1, 5 bases. Trimming took 0 bases from V and 1 from J, leaving 9 bases between them. Germline-derived CDR1 and CDR2 are MNHEY and SMNVEV (reference sequence). This CDR3 is 16 amino acids long.

The table lists this clone with a count of one. This chain connects TRBV4-3 to TRBJ1-2; no clear D gene. CDR1 is LGHNA, CDR2 YSLEER, per germline. This CDR3 has 13 amino acids. V was shortened by 2 bases and J by 5 bases, with 9 bases between the two germline ends. The CDR3 DNA sequence: TGCGCCAGCAGCCAAAGACGGGGTTATGGCTACACCTTC. It codes for CASSQRRGYGYTF.

This chain connects TRBV19 to TRBJ1-6; 7 bases are shared with TRBD1. Germline CDR1 LNHDA, CDR2 SQIVND (reference sequence). CDR3 size: 18 residues. The V gene end was trimmed by 5 bases and the J gene end by 2 bases; junction bases not matched to a gene: 12. CDR3 DNA: TGTGCCAGTAGTTCCGAGGGGATGGACAGGCCCTATAATTCACCCCTCCACTTT. Translation gives CASSSEGMDRPYNSPLHF.

CDR3 bases: TGCGCCAGCAGCCAAGGGGGGGGACTGAACACTGAAGCTTTCTTT. Amino acid sequence: CASSQGGGLNTEAFF. The chain is built from TRBV4-1 and TRBJ1-1, with D perhaps matching TRBD1 (5 bases). The length of the CDR3 is 15 residues. Trimming left V 1 base short and J 0 bases short, with 9 bases between. CDR1 MGHRA and CDR2 YSYEKL come from the germline V gene.

This sequence joins TRBV15 and TRBJ1-5; maybe TRBD1 (6 bases). This CDR3 comprises 15 residues. Germline assignment: CDR1 LNHNV and CDR2 YYDKDF (reference sequence). V lost 1 base and J 9 bases, leaving 16 bases between the germline ends. CDR3 amino acids: CATSRGRGEGWPQHF. The CDR3 DNA follows: TGTGCCACCAGCAGAGGAAGGGGGGAGGGTTGGCCCCAGCATTTT.

This clone has more than one count but fewer than ten. The V gene is TRBV9, the J gene TRBJ2-2, with TRBD1 as a possible D gene (5 bases). Germline V gene lookup returns CDR1 SGDLS and CDR2 YYNGEE. This CDR3 comprises 16 residues. The ends were cut back, 0 bases at V and 1 base at J, with 10 bases in the middle. The CDR3 loop reads CASSVVPDMNTGELFF. For the CDR3, the DNA is TGTGCCAGCAGCGTAGTCCCGGACATGAACACCGGGGAGCTGTTTTTT.

V gene TRBV4-2 combines with J gene TRBJ2-3; possible D gene TRBD1, 6 bases. Trimming left V 0 bases short and J 4 bases short, with 11 bases between. The V gene's germline CDR1 is LGHNA and CDR2 YNFKEQ. The length of the CDR3 is 15 residues. The CDR3 DNA reads TGTGCCAGCAGCCAAGAGGGACAAGGCGCAGATACGCAGTATTTT. Amino acid sequence: CASSQEGQGADTQYF.

This chain joins TRBV12-3 or TRBV12-4 and TRBJ2-7; TRBD1 might be the D (5 bases). Deletions cut 5 bases from V and 2 bases from J, with 7 bases between. The CDR3 consists of 12 residues. CDR3 DNA: TGTGCCAGCAGTGCACAGGCCTACGAGCAGTACTTC. Its protein product is CASSAQAYEQYF.

This clone showed up many times. The chain is built from TRBV27 and TRBJ1-2, with D maybe TRBD1 (5 bases). This CDR3 has 13 residues. The V and J ends lost 2 bases and 4 bases respectively, with 8 bases between them. Germline CDR1 MNHEY, CDR2 SMNVEV (reference sequence). CDR3 DNA sequence: TGTGCCAGCAGTTTAGGAGGGACCTATGGCTACACCTTC. Translated: CASSLGGTYGYTF.

This chain links TRBV24-1 with TRBJ2-2, with 7 nucleotides matching TRBD1. Germline V lookup: CDR1 KGHDR, CDR2 SFDVKD. The ends lost 7 bases at V and 5 bases at J; junction bases unmatched: 9. The CDR3 extends over 15 amino acids. The CDR3 spells CATSRDSQKTGELFF. In DNA, the CDR3 is TGTGCCACCAGCCGGGACAGCCAAAAAACCGGGGAGCTGTTTTTT.

CDR3 amino acids: CASSQDGTSSYEQYF. CDR3 in DNA: TGCGCCAGCAGCCAAGATGGGACTAGCAGCTACGAGCAGTACTTC. This chain uses TRBV4-3 with TRBJ2-7; 9 nucleotides match TRBD2. The junction had 3 bases not matched to a gene; V was cut back by 0 bases and J by 3 bases. CDR1 and CDR2 (germline): LGHNA, YSLEER. CDR3 length: 15 amino acids.

The chain combines TRBV5-3 with TRBJ1-5; D call uncertain. TRBV5-3 is an ORF, and what it does is uncertain. The CDR3 contains 19 residues. Trimming pared 2 bases from V and 0 bases from J, leaving 21 bases between. The CDR3 spells CARSLKSKCGFDSNQPQHF. In DNA, the CDR3 is TGTGCCAGAAGCTTAAAGAGTAAGTGTGGTTTCGATAGCAATCAGCCCCAGCATTTT.